A selection of T cell receptor beta chains follows, all from one sample in a study of CD8 T cells in Susac syndrome. TCRdb recomputed calls from the immunoSEQ multiplex PCR reads with MiXCR, one row per CDR3 protein. Of fewer than 200,000 distinct CDR3 sequences in the sample, approximately 93% were seen once. Sequenced material: CD4+ T cells from PBMCs. The receptors shown here come from a human donor in good health. The CDR3 runs from the conserved cysteine through the conserved F or W. D genes are given only for firm matches. Expanded clones are given a class, and other clones once, few, many or no size at all.

J: TRBJ2-3
size: -
D: TRBD2
V: TRBV29-1
DNA: TGCAGCGTTGAAGTACTAGCGGGGGGGCCTGAGACGCAGTATTTT
CDR3: CSVEVLAGGPETQYF

J: TRBJ2-5
size: -
D: -
V: TRBV11-2
DNA: TGTGCCAGCAGCCTAGGACTGATGCAAGAGACCCAGTACTTC
CDR3: CASSLGLMQETQYF

J: TRBJ1-5
size: -
D: TRBD1
V: TRBV6-6
DNA: TGTGCCAGCAGGCCGACAGGGGATAATCAGCCCCAGCATTTT
CDR3: CASRPTGDNQPQHF

J: TRBJ2-5
size: -
D: -
V: TRBV12-3/TRBV12-4
DNA: TGTGCCAGCAGTTTAATAGTTGAGACCCAGTACTTC
CDR3: CASSLIVETQYF

J: TRBJ1-3
size: -
D: TRBD1
V: TRBV12-3/TRBV12-4
DNA: TGTGCCAGCACCCGGTCAGGGGGCACGGGAAACACCATATATTTT
CDR3: CASTRSGGTGNTIYF

J: TRBJ1-1
size: -
D: TRBD1
V: TRBV20-1
DNA: TGCAGTGCCCCAGACAGGGGGCAAACCACGAGGGGAGCTTTCTTT
CDR3: CSAPDRGQTTRGAFF

J: TRBJ1-6
size: -
D: -
V: TRBV5-4
DNA: TGTGCCAGCAGCCCTGTGAGGGGGGCGCTGGATTCACCCCTCCACTTT
CDR3: CASSPVRGALDSPLHF

J: TRBJ1-1
size: -
D: TRBD1
V: TRBV5-4
DNA: TGTGCCAGCAGCCCCCAGACAGGGTCTAACACTGAAGCTTTCTTT
CDR3: CASSPQTGSNTEAFF

J: TRBJ2-2
size: -
D: TRBD2
V: TRBV7-8
DNA: TGTGCCAGCAGCTCTAGGGGACTAGGATTCAACACCGGGGAGCTGTTTTTT
CDR3: CASSSRGLGFNTGELFF

J: TRBJ2-2
size: -
D: TRBD1
V: TRBV9
DNA: TGTGCCAGCAGCCCTACCCGGACAGGGGGGGCGACCGGGGAGCTGTTTTTT
CDR3: CASSPTRTGGATGELFF

J: TRBJ1-1
size: once
D: -
V: TRBV29-1
DNA: TGCAGCGTTTCGGGTGACACTGAAGCTTTCTTT
CDR3: CSVSGDTEAFF

J: TRBJ2-2
size: -
D: -
V: TRBV29-1
DNA: TGCAGCGTCCTTCTGGGGGGGCTCAGCACCGGGGAGCTGTTTTTT
CDR3: CSVLLGGLSTGELFF

J: TRBJ2-1
size: -
D: TRBD2
V: TRBV15
DNA: TGTGCCACCAGGACTAGCGGGAGATACAATGAGCAGTTCTTC
CDR3: CATRTSGRYNEQFF

J: TRBJ2-6
size: -
D: -
V: TRBV10-3
DNA: TGTGCCATCAGAGCCCCTAGCTCTGGGGCCAACGTCCTGACTTTC
CDR3: CAIRAPSSGANVLTF

J: TRBJ1-3
size: -
D: -
V: TRBV5-4
DNA: TGTGCCAGCAAGTTCGTATTTGGAAACACCATATATTTT
CDR3: CASKFVFGNTIYF

J: TRBJ2-3
size: -
D: -
V: TRBV27
DNA: TGTGCCAGCAGTTTTAAAGGGGGGGATACGCAGTATTTT
CDR3: CASSFKGGDTQYF

J: TRBJ2-2
size: -
D: -
V: TRBV29-1
DNA: TGCAGCGTTGGGGGGTTCCCCACCGGGGAGCTGTTTTTT
CDR3: CSVGGFPTGELFF

J: TRBJ2-1
size: -
D: -
V: TRBV6-2/TRBV6-3
DNA: TGTGCCAGCAGCACTCTATGGCTACACAAGGATGAGCAGTTCTTC
CDR3: CASSTLWLHKDEQFF

J: TRBJ1-5
size: -
D: TRBD1
V: TRBV5-1
DNA: TGCGCCAGCAGCTTGGGACAGGGGGATTATAGCAATCAGCCCCAGCATTTT
CDR3: CASSLGQGDYSNQPQHF

J: TRBJ2-7
size: -
D: TRBD1
V: TRBV3-1
DNA: TGTGCCAGCAGCCTCCGGACAGGGGTTGGCGACGAGCAGTACTTC
CDR3: CASSLRTGVGDEQYF

J: TRBJ2-7
size: -
D: -
V: TRBV12-3/TRBV12-4
DNA: TGTGCCAGCAGTTTAACGGGGAACGCGGGGTACGAGCAGTACTTC
CDR3: CASSLTGNAGYEQYF

J: TRBJ1-2
size: -
D: TRBD1
V: TRBV19
DNA: TGTGCCAGTATGCCGGGACAGGGGGCCGGCAACTATGGCTACACCTTC
CDR3: CASMPGQGAGNYGYTF

J: TRBJ2-3
size: -
D: TRBD2
V: TRBV3-1
DNA: TGTGCCAGCAGCCGAAATAGCGGGGGCCATAGCACAGATACGCAGTATTTT
CDR3: CASSRNSGGHSTDTQYF

J: TRBJ1-2
size: -
D: TRBD1
V: TRBV14
DNA: TGTGCCAGCAGCCAAGATCTTAGGACAGGGGAAGGCTACACCTTC
CDR3: CASSQDLRTGEGYTF

J: TRBJ2-1
size: -
D: TRBD2
V: TRBV14
DNA: TGTGCCAGCAGCCAAGATAAGGGGAGGGGTGAGCAGTTCTTC
CDR3: CASSQDKGRGEQFF

J: TRBJ2-1
size: once
D: TRBD2
V: TRBV4-3
DNA: TGCGCCAGCAGCCAAGGGTCCAGAGCGGGGGGGCATGAGCAGTTCTTC
CDR3: CASSQGSRAGGHEQFF

J: TRBJ2-7
size: -
D: -
V: TRBV12-3/TRBV12-4
DNA: TGTGCCAGCAGTTTAGGCAGGCGAAGCTCCTACGAGCAGTACTTC
CDR3: CASSLGRRSSYEQYF

J: TRBJ1-1
size: -
D: TRBD1
V: TRBV20-1
DNA: TGCAGTGCCAATCAGGGGGGCACTGAAGCTTTCTTT
CDR3: CSANQGGTEAFF

J: TRBJ2-5
size: -
D: -
V: TRBV12-3/TRBV12-4
DNA: TGTGCCAGCAGTCCCCACAGGGTAGGAGTGACCCAGTACTTC
CDR3: CASSPHRVGVTQYF

J: TRBJ1-4
size: -
D: -
V: TRBV3-1
DNA: TGTGCCAGCAGCCGAAGACAGGTTAAGGATGAAAAACTGTTTTTT
CDR3: CASSRRQVKDEKLFF

J: TRBJ2-7
size: -
D: -
V: TRBV5-1
DNA: TGCGCCAGCAGCTGGAACCAGGGGTCCGAGCAGTACTTC
CDR3: CASSWNQGSEQYF

J: TRBJ1-3
size: -
D: -
V: TRBV7-2
DNA: TGTGCCAGCAGCTCCACTCGACCAGGAAACACCATATATTTT
CDR3: CASSSTRPGNTIYF

J: TRBJ2-3
size: -
D: -
V: TRBV5-1
DNA: TGCGCCAGCAGCGTCGGGACCGACTTTAGCACAGATACGCAGTATTTT
CDR3: CASSVGTDFSTDTQYF

J: TRBJ1-6
size: -
D: -
V: TRBV7-2
DNA: TGTGCCAGCAGCTTAGGGACCGGACAGAGAGCCCCCTCACCCCTCCACTTT
CDR3: CASSLGTGQRAPSPLHF

J: TRBJ2-2
size: -
D: -
V: TRBV5-1
DNA: TGCGCCAGCAGGCCAGGGGTCGGGGAGCTGTTTTTT
CDR3: CASRPGVGELFF

J: TRBJ2-1
size: -
D: TRBD2
V: TRBV5-1
DNA: TGCGCCAGCAGACTAGCGGGGGGGAGTCCCTACAATGAGCAGTTCTTC
CDR3: CASRLAGGSPYNEQFF

J: TRBJ1-3
size: -
D: -
V: TRBV16
DNA: TGTGCCAGCAGCACAGGATTCTCTGGAAACACCATATATTTT
CDR3: CASSTGFSGNTIYF

J: TRBJ2-2
size: -
D: -
V: TRBV9
DNA: TGTGCCAGCAGCGTAGTAGTGACGGTAAACACCGGGGAGCTGTTTTTT
CDR3: CASSVVVTVNTGELFF

J: TRBJ2-7
size: -
D: -
V: TRBV9
DNA: TGTGCCAGCAGCCCCCTCGGTTCCTACGAGCAGTACTTC
CDR3: CASSPLGSYEQYF

J: TRBJ1-2
size: -
D: TRBD1
V: TRBV5-1
DNA: TGCGCCAGCAGCTTGACCGGGACAGACGGTGGCTACACCTTC
CDR3: CASSLTGTDGGYTF